Described below is a single T cell receptor (beta chain) sequence and its context. The data belong to a study of blood T cell repertoires in COVID-19. Data came from immunoSEQ multiplex PCR; TCRdb stores just in-frame clones and leaves some out. This sample has a few hundred thousand clones, with 75% to 90% found just once. V was pared by 3 bases and J by 7 bases, with 5 bases of the junction left unmatched. Germline V CDR1 and CDR2: MDHEN, SYDVKM. This CDR3 is built from 15 residues. The source of this sequence is a woman younger than 30 with acute or convalescent COVID-19. The chain has TRBV28 and TRBJ2-2, with TRBD1 identical over 10 bases. Sequencing was done on a sample of peripheral blood. CDR3 in DNA: TGTGCCAGCAGTTTCCGACAGGGGGCTAGCGGGGAGCTGTTTTTT. It codes for CASSFRQGASGELFF.